This T cell receptor (beta chain) was obtained from a study of CD8 T cells in Susac syndrome. In its sample, this clonotype was seen once. Its antigen is undetermined. Study-wide points: Susac-specific public clones numbered fewer than 20 in total CD8+ repertoires (and a few in CD8+ TEMRA repertoires). It was acknowledged in the study that the number of individuals who were included in its TCR sequencing and HLA analysis was relatively small.

Reverse transcription used roughly 0.5 to 1 ug RNA and random hexamers. An immunoSEQ multiplex PCR amplified TCR beta CDR3 over 54 Vbeta and 13 Jbeta. TCRdb analysed the immunoSEQ multiplex PCR reads with MiXCR anew, one entry per CDR3 protein. Among 85,000 to 120,000 distinct CDR3 sequences, approximately 94% were seen once, and the ten largest hold 0.4% to 0.5%. This CDR3 is 17 amino acids long. Germline V gene lookup returns CDR1 KGHSH and CDR2 LQKENI. Unmatched junction bases numbered 10, after V lost 5 bases and J lost 3 bases. The rearrangement joins TRBV18 to TRBJ2-1, with TRBD2 matching over 10 bases. Sequencing input: CD8+ T cells from PBMCs. The clonotype originates from a human donor with Susac syndrome. CDR3 DNA: TGTGCCAGCTCAGCGAGGAGAGCGGGGGGGCTCTACAATGAGCAGTTCTTC. Encoded protein: CASSARRAGGLYNEQFF.